The clone carrying this T cell receptor beta chain was picked up a small number of times. Its antigen is currently unknown. Germline V gives CDR1 MDHEN, CDR2 SYDVKM. The J segment lost 0 bases and the V segment lost 5 bases, leaving 12 bases of the junction unmatched. CDR3 length: 17 amino acids. This entry is derived from a study of T cells in tuberculosis. Profiled with immunoSEQ multiplex PCR; TCRdb holds only in-frame clones, not every one. Of around 45,000 clones in the sample, roughly 94% were seen once. Study observations and caveats: Samples were chosen by availability of cryopreserved specimens.

V is TRBV28 and J is TRBJ1-2; 7 positions agree with TRBD1. The clonotype was recovered from a donor aged 10 to 29 with latent tuberculosis or without tuberculosis infection. Some clones in this sample may be carry-over from other donors' samples. Sequencing input: PBMCs. CDR3 sequence reads: CASSPAPDREANYGYTF. The CDR3 DNA reads as TGTGCCAGCAGTCCCGCACCCGACAGGGAAGCTAACTATGGCTACACCTTC.